The clone carrying this T cell receptor (beta chain) has just a few counts. Its antigen is still unknown. The same CDR3 is also encoded by other DNA sequences in this sample. The data were produced by immunoSEQ multiplex PCR, yet TCRdb's version contains in-frame clones alone and is incomplete. This table holds more than 2,000,000 clones, approximately 93% found once. This record belongs to a study of shared clonotypes between healthy human individuals. Study-level information: Ranging from 18 to 49 in age, donors were two women and a few men. A donor's plate count was three for CD4 naive and three for CD4 memory; CD8 naive had two and CD8 memory one.

Study observations and caveats: Naive CD4 clonotypes overlapped across a handful of donors at approximately 5.3%. Large sequencing depth failed to make sorted-subset sequencing complete, rarefaction showed.

In germline, CDR1 is MDHEN, CDR2 SYDVKM. The CDR3 has 11 amino acids. The V and J ends lost 5 bases and 2 bases respectively, with 3 bases between them. The TCR comes from a man younger than 35 in good health. Some clones in this sample may be carry-over from other donors' samples. Sequencing was carried out using naive CD4+ T cells from PBMCs. Subset noted: CD45RA+ positively selected. This rearrangement joins TRBV28 to TRBJ1-2; unclear D gene. CDR3 in amino acids: CASSPNYGYTF. CDR3 sequence (DNA): TGTGCCAGCAGTCCAAACTATGGCTACACCTTC.